The 9 T cell receptor beta chains given below trace back to one sample, sequenced in a study of blood T cell repertoires in COVID-19. Clones were read by immunoSEQ multiplex PCR, and TCRdb kept only the in-frame ones, dropping some. Of approximately 250,000 clones in the sample, approximately 80% were seen once. Sequences were obtained from peripheral blood. The source is a woman aged 55-70 years with active or convalescent COVID-19.

The V call is TRBV19, the J call TRBJ2-5; 14 bases line up with TRBD2. Germline values: CDR1 LNHDA, CDR2 SQIVND (reference sequence). The CDR3 spans 15 residues. Trimming removed 6 bases from V and 2 bases from J; junction bases left unmatched: 2. CDR3 loop: CASRGLAGGQETQYF. The CDR3 DNA is TGTGCCAGTAGAGGACTAGCGGGAGGACAAGAGACCCAGTACTTC.

V and J are TRBV30 and TRBJ2-7; D may be TRBD2 (5 bases). Trimming removed 4 bases at V and 6 bases at J, with 13 bases between. This CDR3 has 12 residues. Germline values: CDR1 GTSNPN, CDR2 SVGIG (reference sequence). The CDR3 DNA sequence: TGTGCCTGGACTGCCGAGGGCGTCGAGCAGTACTTC. Translating gives CAWTAEGVEQYF.

This clone was seen once. V usage is TRBV7-9 and J usage is TRBJ2-3; 12 bases fit TRBD1. V was pared by 5 bases and J by 6 bases, with 12 bases of the junction left unmatched. Germline assignment: CDR1 SEHNR and CDR2 FQNEAQ (reference sequence). This CDR3 spans 17 amino acids. The CDR3 is CASSAAGQGAGGDTQYF. The CDR3 bases are TGTGCCAGCAGCGCAGCGGGACAGGGGGCAGGCGGGGATACGCAGTATTTT.

The chain couples TRBV7-2 to TRBJ2-7; D might be TRBD2 (6 bases). From germline, CDR1 is SGHTA and CDR2 FQGNSA. The CDR3 runs to 14 residues. V lost 2 bases and J lost 1, with 9 bases in between. The CDR3, as DNA: TGTGCCAGCAGCTTACTTAGCGGTTCCTACGAGCAGTACTTC. Protein: CASSLLSGSYEQYF.

The V and J genes are TRBV7-3 and TRBJ2-3; 9 nucleotides agree with TRBD2. There are 14 residues in the CDR3. Germline assignment: CDR1 SGHTA and CDR2 FQGTGA. V dropped 7 bases and J dropped 4; count of bases not matched to a gene: 6. CDR3 sequence reads: CASKASGMSDTQYF. CDR3 nucleotides: TGTGCCAGCAAAGCTAGCGGGATGTCAGATACGCAGTATTTT.

Turning to this clone: Germline is not matched at one junction end, which may reflect a read error. The chain joins TRBV6-4 to TRBJ1-5, with D possibly TRBD1 on 5 matching bases. Germline CDR1 reads MRHNA; CDR2 reads SNTAGT. The CDR3 length is 13 residues. CDR3 coding DNA: TGTACCAGCAGTTTGGACATCAATCAGCCCCAGCATTTT. This codes for CTSSLDINQPQHF.

The chain recombines TRBV7-2 with TRBJ2-2, with TRBD1 matching over 11 bases. V shed 8 bases and J 7 bases; nucleotides not matched to a gene: 12. The CDR3 is 16 amino acids. Germline-derived CDR1 and CDR2 are SGHTA and FQGNSA. CDR3 sequence reads: CASGRGQGVYVGELFF. The CDR3, as DNA: TGTGCCAGCGGACGGGGACAGGGGGTTTATGTCGGGGAGCTGTTTTTT.

The V gene is TRBV2, the J gene TRBJ2-2; maybe TRBD2 (5 bases). Germline-derived CDR1 and CDR2 are SNHLY and FYNNEI. The CDR3 runs to 15 residues. V was shortened by 4 bases and J by 0 bases, with 9 bases between the two germline ends. CDR3 residues: CASSGGSANTGELFF. The DNA of the CDR3 is TGTGCCAGCAGTGGGGGTAGCGCGAACACCGGGGAGCTGTTTTTT. The whole variable domain, filled in from reference TRBV2 and TRBJ2-2, reads EPEVTQTPSHQVTQMGQEVILRCVPISNHLYFYWYRQILGQKVEFLVSFYNNEISEKSEIFDDQFSVERPDGSNFTLKIRSTKLEDSAMYFCASSGGSANTGELFFGEGSRLTVL.

The chain is built from TRBV11-1 and TRBJ2-1, with D hard to call. V lost 3 bases and J 4 bases, leaving 13 bases between the germline ends. The length of the CDR3 is 15 residues. The germline CDR1 and CDR2 sequences are SGHAT and FQDESV (reference sequence). The CDR3 reads CASSFFRQDYNEQFF. DNA for the CDR3: TGTGCCAGCAGCTTCTTCAGGCAGGATTACAATGAGCAGTTCTTC.